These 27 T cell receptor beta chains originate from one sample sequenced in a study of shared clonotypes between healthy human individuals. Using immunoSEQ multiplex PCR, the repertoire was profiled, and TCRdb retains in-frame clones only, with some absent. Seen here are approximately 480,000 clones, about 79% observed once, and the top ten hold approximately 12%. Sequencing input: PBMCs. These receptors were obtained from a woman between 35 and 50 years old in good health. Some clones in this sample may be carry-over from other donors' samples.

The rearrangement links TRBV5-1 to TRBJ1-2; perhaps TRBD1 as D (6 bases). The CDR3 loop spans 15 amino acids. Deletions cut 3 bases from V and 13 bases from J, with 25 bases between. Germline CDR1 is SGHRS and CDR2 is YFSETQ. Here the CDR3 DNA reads TGCGCCAGCAGCTCCCTATTCGTACAGGGTACTGAGACCACCTTC. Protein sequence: CASSSLFVQGTETTF. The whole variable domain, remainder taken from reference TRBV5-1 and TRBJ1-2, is KAGVTQTPRYLIKTRGQQVTLSCSPISGHRSVSWYQQTPGQGLQFLFEYFSETQRNKGNFPGRFSGRQFSNSRSEMNVSTLELGDSALYLCASSSLFVQGTETTFGSGTRLTVV.

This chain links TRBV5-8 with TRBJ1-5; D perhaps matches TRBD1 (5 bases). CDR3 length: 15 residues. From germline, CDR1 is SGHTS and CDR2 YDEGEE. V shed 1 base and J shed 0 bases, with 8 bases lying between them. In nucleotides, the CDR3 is TGTGCCAGCAGCTTGTGGGGGAGTAGCAATCAGCCCCAGCATTTT. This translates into CASSLWGSSNQPQHF.

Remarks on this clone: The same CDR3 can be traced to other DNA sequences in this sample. This CDR3 reads CASSLEREGEQYF. CDR3 in DNA: TGTGCCAGCAGCCTCGAGAGAGAAGGCGAGCAGTACTTC. This chain connects TRBV7-2 to TRBJ2-7; D gene unclear. Trimming stripped 5 bases from V and 6 bases from J, with 14 bases between. The CDR3 is made up of 13 amino acids. Per the germline V gene, CDR1 is SGHTA and CDR2 is FQGNSA.

CDR3 loop: CASSLTSAIFLAGGPSDTQYF. The CDR3, as DNA: TGTGCCAGCAGCTTAACTTCGGCGATTTTCCTAGCGGGAGGGCCGTCAGATACGCAGTATTTT. This sequence joins TRBV7-3 and TRBJ2-3; 12 bases are a match to TRBD2. The CDR3 has 21 amino acids. Germline V lookup: CDR1 SGHTA, CDR2 FQGTGA. The J segment lost 4 bases and the V segment lost 0 bases, leaving 17 bases of the junction unmatched.

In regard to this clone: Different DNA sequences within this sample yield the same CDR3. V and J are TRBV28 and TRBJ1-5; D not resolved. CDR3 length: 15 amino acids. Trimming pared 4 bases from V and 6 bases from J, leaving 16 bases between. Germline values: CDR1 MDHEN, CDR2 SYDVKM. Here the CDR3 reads CASSSPGGAGQPQHF. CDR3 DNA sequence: TGTGCCAGCAGTTCCCCGGGTGGAGCTGGTCAGCCCCAGCATTTT.

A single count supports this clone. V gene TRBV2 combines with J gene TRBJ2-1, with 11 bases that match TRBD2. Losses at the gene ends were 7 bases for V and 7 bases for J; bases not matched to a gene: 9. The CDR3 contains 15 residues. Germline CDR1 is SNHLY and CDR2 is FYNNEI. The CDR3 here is CASNKLAGVGNEQFF. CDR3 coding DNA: TGTGCCAGCAACAAACTAGCGGGAGTAGGTAATGAGCAGTTCTTC.

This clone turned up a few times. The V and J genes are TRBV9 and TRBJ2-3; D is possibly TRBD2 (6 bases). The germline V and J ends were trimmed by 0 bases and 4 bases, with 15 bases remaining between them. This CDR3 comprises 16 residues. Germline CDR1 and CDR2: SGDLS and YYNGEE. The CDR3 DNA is TGTGCCAGCAGCGTAGATTCGGGAGTTACCGCAGATACGCAGTATTTT. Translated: CASSVDSGVTADTQYF.

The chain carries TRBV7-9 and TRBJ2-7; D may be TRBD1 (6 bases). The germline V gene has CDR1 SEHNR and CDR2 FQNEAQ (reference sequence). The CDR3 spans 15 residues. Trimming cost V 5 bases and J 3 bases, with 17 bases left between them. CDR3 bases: TGTGCCAGCAGCCCAGACAGGACGGGGATCTACGAGCAGTACTTC. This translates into CASSPDRTGIYEQYF.

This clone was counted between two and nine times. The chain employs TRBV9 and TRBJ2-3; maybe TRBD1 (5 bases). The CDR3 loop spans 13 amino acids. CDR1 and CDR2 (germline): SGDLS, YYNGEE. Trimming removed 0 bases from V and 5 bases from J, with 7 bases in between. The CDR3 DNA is TGTGCCAGCAGCGTAGCAGGGAAAGATACGCAGTATTTT. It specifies CASSVAGKDTQYF.

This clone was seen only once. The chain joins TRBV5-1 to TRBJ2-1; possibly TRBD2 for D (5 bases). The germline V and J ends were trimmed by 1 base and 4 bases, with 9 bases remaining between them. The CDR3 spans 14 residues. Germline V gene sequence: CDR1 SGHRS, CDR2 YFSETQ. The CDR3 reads CASSLNGGYNEQFF. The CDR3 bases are TGCGCCAGCAGCTTGAACGGCGGGTACAATGAGCAGTTCTTC.

Here the CDR3 reads CASSPEVGNNQPQHF. For the CDR3, the DNA is TGTGCCAGCAGCCCCGAAGTAGGGAACAATCAGCCCCAGCATTTT. The chain combines TRBV9 with TRBJ1-5; no firm D call. The length of the CDR3 is 15 residues. The germline V and J ends were trimmed by 4 bases and 3 bases, with 14 bases remaining between them. CDR1 SGDLS and CDR2 YYNGEE come from the germline V gene.

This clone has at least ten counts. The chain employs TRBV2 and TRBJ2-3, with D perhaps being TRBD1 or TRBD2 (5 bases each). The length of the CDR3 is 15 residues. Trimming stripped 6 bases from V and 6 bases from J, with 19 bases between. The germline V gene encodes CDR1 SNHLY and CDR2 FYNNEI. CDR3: CASSEGQGRFDTQYF. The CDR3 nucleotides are TGTGCCAGCAGCGAGGGGCAGGGTCGGTTTGATACGCAGTATTTT.

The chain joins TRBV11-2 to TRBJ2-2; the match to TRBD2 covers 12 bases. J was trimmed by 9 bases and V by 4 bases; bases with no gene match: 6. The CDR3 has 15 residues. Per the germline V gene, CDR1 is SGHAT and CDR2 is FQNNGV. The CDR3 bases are TGTGCCAGCAGCTATGCGACTAGCGGGAGCCGGGAGCTGTTTTTT. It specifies CASSYATSGSRELFF.

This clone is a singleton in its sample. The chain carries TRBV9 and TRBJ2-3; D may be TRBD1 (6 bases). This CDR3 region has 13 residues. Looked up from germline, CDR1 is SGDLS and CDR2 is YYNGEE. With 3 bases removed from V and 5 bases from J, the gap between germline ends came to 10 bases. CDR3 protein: CASSAQGIDTQYF. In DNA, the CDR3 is TGTGCCAGCAGCGCACAGGGAATAGATACGCAGTATTTT.

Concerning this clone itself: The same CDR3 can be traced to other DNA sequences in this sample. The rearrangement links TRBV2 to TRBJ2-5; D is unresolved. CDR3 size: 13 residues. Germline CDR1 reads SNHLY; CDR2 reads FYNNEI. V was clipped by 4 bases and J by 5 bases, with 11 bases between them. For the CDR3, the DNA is TGTGCCAGCAGTGTAGTAGCCAGGGAGACCCAGTACTTC. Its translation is CASSVVARETQYF.

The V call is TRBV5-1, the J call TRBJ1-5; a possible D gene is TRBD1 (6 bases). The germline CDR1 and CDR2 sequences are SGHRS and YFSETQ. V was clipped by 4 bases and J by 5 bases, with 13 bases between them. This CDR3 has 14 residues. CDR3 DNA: TGCGCCAGCAGCCCCGGACAGCACGATCAGCCCCAGCATTTT. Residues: CASSPGQHDQPQHF.

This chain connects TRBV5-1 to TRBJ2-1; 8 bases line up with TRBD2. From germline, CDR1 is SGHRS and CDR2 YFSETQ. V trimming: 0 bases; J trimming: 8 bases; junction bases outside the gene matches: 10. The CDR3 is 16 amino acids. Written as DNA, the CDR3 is TGCGCCAGCAGCTTGGCGGTAGCGGGGAGTCAGGATGAGCAGTTCTTC. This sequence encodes CASSLAVAGSQDEQFF.

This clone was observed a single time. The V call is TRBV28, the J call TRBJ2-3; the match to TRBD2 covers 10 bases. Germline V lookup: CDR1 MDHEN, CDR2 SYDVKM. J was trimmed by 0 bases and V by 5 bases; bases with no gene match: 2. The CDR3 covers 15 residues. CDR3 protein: CASSMTSGSTDTQYF. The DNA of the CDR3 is TGTGCCAGCAGTATGACTAGCGGGAGCACAGATACGCAGTATTTT.

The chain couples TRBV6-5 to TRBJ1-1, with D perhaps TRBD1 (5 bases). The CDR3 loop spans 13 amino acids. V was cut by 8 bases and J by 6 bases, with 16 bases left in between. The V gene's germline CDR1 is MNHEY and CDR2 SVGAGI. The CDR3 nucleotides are TGTGCCAGCGCTACGGGGGGGAGGCCTGAAGCTTTCTTT. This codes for CASATGGRPEAFF.

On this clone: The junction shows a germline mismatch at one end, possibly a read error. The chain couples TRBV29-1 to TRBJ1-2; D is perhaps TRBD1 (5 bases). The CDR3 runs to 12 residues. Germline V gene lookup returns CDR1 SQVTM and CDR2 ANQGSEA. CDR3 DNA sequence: TGCAGCGTCGAAGTTCCAGGGAGCGGCTACACCTTC. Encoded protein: CSVEVPGSGYTF.

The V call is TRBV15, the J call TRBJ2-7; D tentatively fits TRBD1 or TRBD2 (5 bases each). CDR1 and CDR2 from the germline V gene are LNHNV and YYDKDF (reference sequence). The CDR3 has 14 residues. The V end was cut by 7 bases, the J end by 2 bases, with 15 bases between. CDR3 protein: CATNQQRGPYEQYF. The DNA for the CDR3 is TGTGCCACCAACCAGCAACGGGGCCCCTACGAGCAGTACTTC.

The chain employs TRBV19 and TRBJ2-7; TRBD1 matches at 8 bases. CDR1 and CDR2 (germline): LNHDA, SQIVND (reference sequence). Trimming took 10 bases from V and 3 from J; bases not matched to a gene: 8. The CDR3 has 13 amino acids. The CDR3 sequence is CATSPGQDYEQYF. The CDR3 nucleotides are TGTGCCACTTCCCCGGGACAGGACTACGAGCAGTACTTC.

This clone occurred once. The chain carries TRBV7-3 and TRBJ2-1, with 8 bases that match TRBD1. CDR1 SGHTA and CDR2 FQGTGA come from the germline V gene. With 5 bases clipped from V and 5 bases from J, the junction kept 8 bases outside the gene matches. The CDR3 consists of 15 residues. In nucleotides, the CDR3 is TGTGCCAGCAGCACAGGACAGGGTGCTCACAATGAGCAGTTCTTC. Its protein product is CASSTGQGAHNEQFF.

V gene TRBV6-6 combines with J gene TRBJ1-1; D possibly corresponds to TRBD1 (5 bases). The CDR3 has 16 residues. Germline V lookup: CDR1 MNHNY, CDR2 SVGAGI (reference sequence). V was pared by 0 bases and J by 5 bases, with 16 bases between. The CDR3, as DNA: TGTGCCAGCAGTTACTCGATAGGGCAGGGTCGGACTGAAGCTTTCTTT. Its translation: CASSYSIGQGRTEAFF.

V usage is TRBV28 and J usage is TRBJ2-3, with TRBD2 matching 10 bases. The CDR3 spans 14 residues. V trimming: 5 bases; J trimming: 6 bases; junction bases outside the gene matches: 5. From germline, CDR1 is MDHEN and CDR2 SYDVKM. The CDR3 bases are TGTGCCAGCAGTGAGAATAGCGGGGGGGATACGCAGTATTTT. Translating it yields CASSENSGGDTQYF. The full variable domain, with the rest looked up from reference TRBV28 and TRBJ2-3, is DVKVTQSSRYLVKRTGEKVFLECVQDMDHENMFWYRQDPGLGLRLIYFSYDVKMKEKGDIPEGYSVSREKKERFSLILESASTNQTSMYLCASSENSGGDTQYFGPGTRLTVL.

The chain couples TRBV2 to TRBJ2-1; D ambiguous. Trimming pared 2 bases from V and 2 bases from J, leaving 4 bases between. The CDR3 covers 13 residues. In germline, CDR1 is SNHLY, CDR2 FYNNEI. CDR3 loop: CASSEPTYNEQFF. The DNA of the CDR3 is TGTGCCAGCAGTGAACCAACCTACAATGAGCAGTTCTTC.

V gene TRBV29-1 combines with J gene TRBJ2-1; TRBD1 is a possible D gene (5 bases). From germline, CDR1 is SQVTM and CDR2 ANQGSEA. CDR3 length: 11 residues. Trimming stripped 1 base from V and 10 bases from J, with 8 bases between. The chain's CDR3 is CSVEVTVEQFF. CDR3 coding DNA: TGCAGCGTTGAAGTGACAGTGGAGCAGTTCTTC.